This TCR beta chain was found in a study of cytomegalovirus exposure and HLA in healthy donors. Clones were sequenced by immunoSEQ multiplex PCR, and TCRdb holds only the in-frame ones, with some missing. Of 170,000 or so clones in the sample, around 82% were seen once. The CDR3 consists of 15 residues. Germline lookup yields CDR1 SGDLS and CDR2 YYNGEE. Trimming left V 4 bases short and J 7 bases short, with 18 bases between. The sample taken for sequencing was PBMCs. The TCR originated in a woman aged 18-29 years in good health and CMV-seropositive. The genes are TRBV9 and TRBJ2-1, with D tentatively TRBD2 (7 bases). The CDR3 bases are TGTGCCAGCAGCCTAGGTGCGGGGGCCCTAAATGAGCAGTTCTTC. Amino acid sequence: CASSLGAGALNEQFF.